Reported below is one TCR beta chain. This table comes from immunoSEQ multiplex PCR, and its TCRdb copy is limited to in-frame clones, with some not included. The sample shows tens of thousands of clones, over 70% of them seen only once. These data are taken from a study of blood T cell repertoires in COVID-19. This CDR3 is built from 19 residues. Germline assignment: CDR1 SGHRS and CDR2 YFSETQ. The J segment lost 0 bases and the V segment lost 0 bases, leaving 10 bases of the junction unmatched. The clonotype comes from a man between 60 and 75 years old with acute or convalescent COVID-19. This sequence joins TRBV5-1 and TRBJ2-3, with TRBD2 identical over 10 bases. Sequencing was carried out using peripheral blood. The CDR3 loop reads CASSLGSSGGPDSTDTQYF. The CDR3 DNA reads as TGCGCCAGCAGCTTGGGGTCTAGCGGGGGCCCAGATAGCACAGATACGCAGTATTTT.